This T cell receptor (beta chain) comes out of a study of T cell responses to AZD1222 COVID-19 vaccine. Study-wide results and limits: Repertoires were collected only later (after the peak T cell response had occurred). Nearly half of unique spike-specific TCRs reportedly avoided B.1.351 and B.1.1.7 mutated regions. There were vaccine-associated CD4 TCRs across spike, dominant at 160-218 and 743-854.

Measured with immunoSEQ multiplex PCR; TCRdb has only the in-frame clones, and not every one. The table shows 150,000 to 200,000 clones, with about 91% occurring only once. CDR1 is ENHRY, CDR2 SYGVKD, per germline. The CDR3 has 17 amino acids. Trimming pared 5 bases from V and 0 bases from J, leaving 14 bases between. Second-dose groups at about 4 or about 12 weeks were pooled. This clone was seen once. Antigen: not known. The chain has TRBV10-3 and TRBJ1-6, with TRBD1 as a possible D gene (6 bases). This receptor was obtained from an adult who received the AZD1222 COVID-19 vaccine. The starting material was peripheral blood, obtained 28 days after the second AZD1222 dose. As DNA, the CDR3 is TGTGCCATCAGTTCTTCAACAGGGAGCTCCTATAATTCACCCCTCCACTTT. Encoded protein: CAISSSTGSSYNSPLHF.